This T cell receptor (beta chain) was recorded in a study of siplizumab effects on memory and regulatory T cells. Generated by immunoSEQ multiplex PCR, the TCRdb table keeps only in-frame clones and is missing some. The sample lists 100,000 or so clones, approximately 91% occurring once. This clone is a singleton in its sample. Germline values: CDR1 MNHEY, CDR2 SVGAGI. The CDR3 is 14 amino acids. Deletions cut 0 bases from V and 0 bases from J, with 4 bases between. The sequence was obtained from a human donor in good health. The sequenced sample was non-Treg CD4+ T cells sorted from blood. The chain carries TRBV6-5 and TRBJ2-3; D gene unclear. Here the CDR3 reads CASSYSTSTDTQYF. The CDR3 coding sequence is TGTGCCAGCAGTTACTCGACTAGCACAGATACGCAGTATTTT.